This TCR beta chain comes out of a study of CD8 T cells in ankylosing spondylitis listed by TCRdb under 2017. A note on the overall study: To find TCR variants linked to disease, the study profiled T cell receptor beta repertoires in ankylosing spondylitis patients and healthy donors. The full study cohort comprised about 24 ankylosing spondylitis patients and approximately 100 healthy donors. Samples of peripheral blood were taken, and for ankylosing spondylitis patients, synovial fluid was collected as well. Paper-wide results and their limitations: According to the report, matched synovial fluid samples from ankylosing spondylitis patients were significantly enriched for the disease-linked clones. Some TCR beta motif variants had previously been reported in synovial fluid and blood of reactive arthritis patients, which suggested common disease-initiation mechanisms. The disease-linked clones had a CD8+ phenotype and were found at relatively low frequencies in peripheral blood. Blood from ankylosing spondylitis patients appeared to be characterized by a TCR beta motif made up of under ten highly homologous amino acid variants.

The run used an Illumina HiSeq 2500. TCR beta libraries were prepared by quantitative 5'-RACE with molecular barcodes. Under the source paper's analysis protocol: A new computational method based on a probabilistic model of VDJ rearrangement was used to identify disease-linked TCR variants. TCRdb ran its own pipeline on the public reads, namely fastp trimming at Q25 and MiXCR clone calling, and kept in-frame beta chains. Rows with one shared CDR3 protein collapse into an entry with the most common genes and DNA. Clone size and V and J calls follow TCRdb, not the original study. The sample has approximately 250,000 distinct CDR3 sequences on record, over 9.5% of them singletons. The ten largest make up about 3% of the sample. This clonotype has just a few counts. The specificity of this receptor is unknown. No much larger clone exists at a distance of one base, and base qualities are not known. The sample comprised blood, either unsorted or a sorted T cell fraction (not recorded which). The receptor was isolated from a male donor with ankylosing spondylitis or in good health (not recorded which).

CDR3 region: CASSGQFYGYTF. The DNA sequence follows: TGCGCCAGCAGTGGACAGTTCTATGGCTACACCTTC. The V gene is TRBV10-2 and the J gene is TRBJ1-2, with TRBD1 tentatively as D gene (5 bases match). Per the germline V gene, WSHSY is the CDR1 and SAAADI is the CDR2. CDR3 length: 12 amino acids, cysteine to phenylalanine. Of all the DNA, just the CDR3 is kept, 36 bases in frame from base 1. V is shortened by 4 bases, J by 4 bases, and the region joining them spans 7 bases.